This T cell receptor beta chain comes out of a study of siplizumab effects on memory and regulatory T cells. Produced via immunoSEQ multiplex PCR; TCRdb's table is partial and in-frame only. The repertoire has 56,000 or so clones, around 98% of them found once; the top ten carry 1.1%. Unstimulated subsets comprising naive, memory, effector memory and TEMRA cells were sequenced in a few donor pairs. The CDR3 has 16 residues. J was trimmed by 3 bases and V by 6 bases; bases with no gene match: 11. Per the germline V gene, CDR1 is SGHDN and CDR2 is FVKESK. The TCR comes from a human donor in good health. Sequencing used naive CD8+ T cells sorted from blood. The chain recombines TRBV14 with TRBJ2-1, with 7 bases fitting TRBD2. CDR3 sequence: CASRTTAGDGYNEQFF. CDR3 DNA sequence: TGTGCCAGCAGAACCACTGCGGGAGATGGCTACAATGAGCAGTTCTTC.